The T cell receptor (beta chain) described here comes from a study of shared clonotypes between healthy human individuals. About the study: Samples came from two female and a few male donors aged 18 to 49. General observations from the study: Sequencing depth was predicted to influence how clonotypes are shared among donors.

Unsorted PBMC samples were amplified in replicate PCRs containing 250 to 350 ng DNA, about 30,000 T cell genomes. The table came from immunoSEQ multiplex PCR; TCRdb's copy has only in-frame clones and leaves some out. The table includes a few hundred thousand clones, around 78% detected once. As regards this clone: The antigen is undetermined.

The CDR3 contains 13 residues. CDR1 and CDR2 from the germline V gene are SQVTM and ANQGSEA. With 3 bases removed from V and 0 bases from J, the gap between germline ends came to 7 bases. The study drew its donors from healthy HIV-negative adults without recent acute infections or vaccinations. The sequenced material came from PBMCs. This chain connects TRBV29-1 to TRBJ2-3; D gene ambiguous. The receptor's source is a woman between 40 and 55 years old in good health. Some clones in this sample may be carry-over from other donors' samples. The DNA of the CDR3 is TGCAGCGTTGAGCTTACTAGCACAGATACGCAGTATTTT. This translates into CSVELTSTDTQYF.